The T cell receptor (beta chain) under discussion was sequenced for a study of blood T cell repertoires in COVID-19. With 1 base clipped from V and 2 bases from J, the junction kept 3 bases outside the gene matches. Germline V lookup: CDR1 MNHEY, CDR2 SMNVEV (reference sequence). The CDR3 extends over 15 amino acids. Method: immunoSEQ multiplex PCR; TCRdb's copy keeps in-frame clones and lacks some. The table shows 200,000 to 250,000 clones, with about four fifths occurring only once. J is TRBJ2-7 and V is TRBV27; 9 nucleotides line up with TRBD1. The origin of this receptor is a woman in her thirties or forties with acute or convalescent COVID-19. The sample was peripheral blood. The CDR3 sequence: CASSLWGQGPYEQYF. The CDR3 bases are TGTGCCAGCAGTTTATGGGGACAGGGCCCCTACGAGCAGTACTTC.